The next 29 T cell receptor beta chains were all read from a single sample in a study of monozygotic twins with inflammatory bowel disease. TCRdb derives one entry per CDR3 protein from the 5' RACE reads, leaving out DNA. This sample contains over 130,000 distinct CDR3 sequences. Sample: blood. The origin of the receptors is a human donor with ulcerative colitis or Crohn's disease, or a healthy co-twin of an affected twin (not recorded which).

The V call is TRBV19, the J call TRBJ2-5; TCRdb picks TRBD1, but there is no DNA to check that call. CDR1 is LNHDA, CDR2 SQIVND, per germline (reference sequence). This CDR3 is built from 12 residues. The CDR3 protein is CASSQGWETQYF.

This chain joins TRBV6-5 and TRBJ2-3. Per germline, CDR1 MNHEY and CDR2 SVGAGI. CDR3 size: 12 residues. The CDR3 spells CASGRLTDTQYF.

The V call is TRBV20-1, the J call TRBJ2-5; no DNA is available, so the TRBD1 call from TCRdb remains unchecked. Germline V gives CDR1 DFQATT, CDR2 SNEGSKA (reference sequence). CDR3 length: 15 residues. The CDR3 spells CSASTSQGLLGTQYF.

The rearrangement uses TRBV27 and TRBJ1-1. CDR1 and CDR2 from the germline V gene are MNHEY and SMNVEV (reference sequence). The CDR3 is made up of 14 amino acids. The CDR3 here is CASSLTRANTEAFF.

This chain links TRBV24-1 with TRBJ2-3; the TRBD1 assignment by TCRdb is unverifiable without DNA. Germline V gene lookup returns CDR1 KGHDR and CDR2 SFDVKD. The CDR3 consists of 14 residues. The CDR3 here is CATSDDRTIDTQYF.

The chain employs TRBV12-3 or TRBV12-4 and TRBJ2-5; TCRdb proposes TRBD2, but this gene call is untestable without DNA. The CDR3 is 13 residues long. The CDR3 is CASSSRGSETQYF.

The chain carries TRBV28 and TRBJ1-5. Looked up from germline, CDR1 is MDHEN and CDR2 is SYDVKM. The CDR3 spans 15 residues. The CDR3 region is CASSGTDYSNQPQHF. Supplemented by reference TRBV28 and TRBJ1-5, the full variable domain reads DVKVTQSSRYLVKRTGEKVFLECVQDMDHENMFWYRQDPGLGLRLIYFSYDVKMKEKGDIPEGYSVSREKKERFSLILESASTNQTSMYLCASSGTDYSNQPQHFGDGTRLSIL.

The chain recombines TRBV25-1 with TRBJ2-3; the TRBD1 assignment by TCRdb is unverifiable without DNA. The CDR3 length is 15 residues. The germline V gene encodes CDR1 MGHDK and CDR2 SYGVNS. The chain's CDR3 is CASSHPGGSADTQYF.

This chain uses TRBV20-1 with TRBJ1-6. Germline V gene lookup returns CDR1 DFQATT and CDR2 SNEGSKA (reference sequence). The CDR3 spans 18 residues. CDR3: CSAFHPLTGTPKNSPLHF.

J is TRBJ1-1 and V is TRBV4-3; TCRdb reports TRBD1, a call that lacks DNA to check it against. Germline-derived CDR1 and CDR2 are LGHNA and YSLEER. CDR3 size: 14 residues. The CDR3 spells CASSSQAGVTEAFF.

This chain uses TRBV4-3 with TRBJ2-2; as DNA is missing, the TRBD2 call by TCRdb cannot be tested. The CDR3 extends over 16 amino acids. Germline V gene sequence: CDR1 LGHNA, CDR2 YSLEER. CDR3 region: CASSRASGGNTGELFF.

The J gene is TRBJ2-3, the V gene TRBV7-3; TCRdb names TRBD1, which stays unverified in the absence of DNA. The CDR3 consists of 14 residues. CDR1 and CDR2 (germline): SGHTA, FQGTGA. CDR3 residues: CASSLGHSTDTQYF.

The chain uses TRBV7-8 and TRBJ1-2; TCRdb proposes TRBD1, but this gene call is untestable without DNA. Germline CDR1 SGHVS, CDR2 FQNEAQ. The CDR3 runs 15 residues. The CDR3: CASSSLGQAKDGYTF.

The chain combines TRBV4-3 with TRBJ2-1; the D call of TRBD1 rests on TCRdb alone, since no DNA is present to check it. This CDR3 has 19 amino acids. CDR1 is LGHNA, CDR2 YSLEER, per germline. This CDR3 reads CASSPRGISTGGAGDEQFF.

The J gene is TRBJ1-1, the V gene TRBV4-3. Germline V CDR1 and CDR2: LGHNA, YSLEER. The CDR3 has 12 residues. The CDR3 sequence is CASSQRGARAFF.

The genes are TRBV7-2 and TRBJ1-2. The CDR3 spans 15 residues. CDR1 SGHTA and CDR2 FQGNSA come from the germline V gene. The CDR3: CASSLARGANYGYTF. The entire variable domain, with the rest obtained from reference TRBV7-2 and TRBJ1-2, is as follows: GAGVSQSPSNKVTEKGKDVELRCDPISGHTALYWYRQSLGQGLEFLIYFQGNSAPDKSGLPSDRFSAERTGGSVSTLTIQRTQQEDSAVYLCASSLARGANYGYTFGSGTRLTVV.

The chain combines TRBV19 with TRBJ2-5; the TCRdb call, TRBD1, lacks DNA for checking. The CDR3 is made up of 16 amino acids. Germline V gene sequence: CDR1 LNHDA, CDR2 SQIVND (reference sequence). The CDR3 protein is CASSLGFRAGRETQYF. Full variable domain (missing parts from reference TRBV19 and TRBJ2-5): DGGITQSPKYLFRKEGQNVTLSCEQNLNHDAMYWYRQDPGQGLRLIYYSQIVNDFQKGDIAEGYSVSREKKESFPLTVTSAQKNPTAFYLCASSLGFRAGRETQYFGPGTRLLVL.

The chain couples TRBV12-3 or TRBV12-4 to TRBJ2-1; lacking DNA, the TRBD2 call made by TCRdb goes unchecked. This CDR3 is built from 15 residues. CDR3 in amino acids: CASSPRGNLDNEQFF.

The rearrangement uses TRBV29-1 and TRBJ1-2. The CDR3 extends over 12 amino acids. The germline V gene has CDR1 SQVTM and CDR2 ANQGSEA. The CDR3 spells CSVDYTAYGYTF.

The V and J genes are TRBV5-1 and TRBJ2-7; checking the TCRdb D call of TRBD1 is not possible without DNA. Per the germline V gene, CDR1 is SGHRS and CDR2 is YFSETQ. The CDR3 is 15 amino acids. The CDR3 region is CASSYGTGSSYEQYF.

The CDR3 sequence is CASSPLGQALAEQYF. This sequence joins TRBV18 and TRBJ2-7; checking the TCRdb D call of TRBD1 is not possible without DNA. Germline CDR1 reads KGHSH; CDR2 reads LQKENI. The CDR3 spans 15 residues.

CDR3 loop: CASSPGGGLSEAFF. The V and J genes are TRBV12-3 or TRBV12-4 and TRBJ1-1. The CDR3 totals 14 residues.

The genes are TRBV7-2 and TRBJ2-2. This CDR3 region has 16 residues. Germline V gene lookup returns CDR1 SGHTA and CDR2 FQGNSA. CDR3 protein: CASASENGANTGELFF.

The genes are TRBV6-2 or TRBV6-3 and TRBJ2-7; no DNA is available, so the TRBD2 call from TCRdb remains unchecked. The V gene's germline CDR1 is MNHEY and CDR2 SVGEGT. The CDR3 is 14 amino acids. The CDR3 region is CASGRLAQDNEQYF.

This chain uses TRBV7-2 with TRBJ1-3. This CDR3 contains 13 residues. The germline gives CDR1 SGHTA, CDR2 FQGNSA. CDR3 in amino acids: CASSFAGGNTIYF.

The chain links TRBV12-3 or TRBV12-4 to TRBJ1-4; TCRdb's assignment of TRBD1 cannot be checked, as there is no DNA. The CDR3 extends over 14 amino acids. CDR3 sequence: CASRPDRENEKLFF.

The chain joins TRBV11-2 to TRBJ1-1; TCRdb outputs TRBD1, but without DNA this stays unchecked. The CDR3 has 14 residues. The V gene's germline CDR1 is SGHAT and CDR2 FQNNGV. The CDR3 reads CASSGDPTATEAFF.

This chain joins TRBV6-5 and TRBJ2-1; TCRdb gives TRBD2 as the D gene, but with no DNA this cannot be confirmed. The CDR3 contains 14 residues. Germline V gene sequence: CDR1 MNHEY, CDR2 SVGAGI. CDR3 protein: CASSSGLKYNEQFF.

The CDR3 sequence: CASSPRPRSNQPQHF. This chain connects TRBV27 to TRBJ1-5; checking the TCRdb D call of TRBD1 is not possible without DNA. CDR1 and CDR2 (germline): MNHEY, SMNVEV (reference sequence). CDR3 length equals 15 residues.